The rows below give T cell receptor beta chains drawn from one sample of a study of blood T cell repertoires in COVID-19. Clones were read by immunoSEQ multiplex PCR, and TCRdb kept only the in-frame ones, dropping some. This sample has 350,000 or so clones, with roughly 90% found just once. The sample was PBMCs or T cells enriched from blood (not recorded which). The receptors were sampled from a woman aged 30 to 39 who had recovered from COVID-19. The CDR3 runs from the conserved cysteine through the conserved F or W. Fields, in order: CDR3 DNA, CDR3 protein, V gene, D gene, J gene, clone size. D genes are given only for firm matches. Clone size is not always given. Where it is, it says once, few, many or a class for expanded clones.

TGTGCCAGCAGCCGACAGTTAACCCCCCACTATAATTCACCCCTCCACTTT | CASSRQLTPHYNSPLHF | TRBV6-6 | NA | TRBJ1-6 | NA
TGCGCCAGCAGTACTGCACCGGGGGGGAATGAGCAGTTCTTC | CASSTAPGGNEQFF | TRBV5-1 | TRBD2 | TRBJ2-1 | NA
TGTGCCAGCAGCCTCGGACTAGCGGGAACTTCAGACGAGCAGTACTTC | CASSLGLAGTSDEQYF | TRBV7-9 | TRBD2 | TRBJ2-7 | NA
TGTGCCAGCAGCGTAGTCCCAGGGGTCACCGGGGAGCTGTTTTTT | CASSVVPGVTGELFF | TRBV9 | NA | TRBJ2-2 | once
TGTGCCAGCTCACCAAGGGGAGGAAGCGGGAACAATGAGCAGTTCTTC | CASSPRGGSGNNEQFF | TRBV18 | TRBD2 | TRBJ2-1 | NA
TGTGCCCGGACTGACAGGGGGCGGGAAAAACTGTTTTTT | CARTDRGREKLFF | TRBV30 | TRBD1 | TRBJ1-4 | NA
TGTGCCACCAGTGATTTACGGGCTAGCGGGGGGGCCTTGACAGATACGCAGTATTTT | CATSDLRASGGALTDTQYF | TRBV24-1 | TRBD2 | TRBJ2-3 | NA
TGTGCCAGCAGTTACCCGCGGACTGTTCAGTGGGATCAGCCCCAGCATTTT | CASSYPRTVQWDQPQHF | TRBV6-2/TRBV6-3 | NA | TRBJ1-5 | NA
TGTGCCAGCAGTTTAGGAGGGCGGAAAGAGACCCAGTACTTC | CASSLGGRKETQYF | TRBV27 | NA | TRBJ2-5 | NA
TGTGCCAGCAACGGAGCGGACAGAAGCTCCTACGAGCAGTACTTC | CASNGADRSSYEQYF | TRBV28 | NA | TRBJ2-7 | NA
TGTGCCAGCAGCGTCAGGGGCGGGGGCTACAATGAGCAGTTCTTC | CASSVRGGGYNEQFF | TRBV7-2 | NA | TRBJ2-1 | NA
TGTGCCAGCAGCCAAGGCGGAGATCGACCCTATGGCTACACCTTC | CASSQGGDRPYGYTF | TRBV3-1/TRBV3-2 | NA | TRBJ1-2 | NA
TGTGCCAGCACGCGGACAGGCACTAATGAAAAACTGTTTTTT | CASTRTGTNEKLFF | TRBV28 | TRBD1 | TRBJ1-4 | NA
TGTGCCAGCAGTACACTAGGGCGCACTGAAGCTTTCTTT | CASSTLGRTEAFF | TRBV25-1 | NA | TRBJ1-1 | NA
TGTGCCAGCAGTTTATCCCCCAGCGGGAACATTCAGTACTTC | CASSLSPSGNIQYF | TRBV27 | NA | TRBJ2-4 | NA
TGTGCCAGCGCGCCCTTTACCGGGACACTGAACACCGGGGAGCTGTTTTTT | CASAPFTGTLNTGELFF | TRBV7-3 | NA | TRBJ2-2 | once
TGTGCCAGCAGCTTATGGCTTTCTGAAGCTTTCTTT | CASSLWLSEAFF | TRBV7-2 | NA | TRBJ1-1 | NA
TGCGCCAGCAGCTATGGACAGGGGGTAGAAGCTTTCTTT | CASSYGQGVEAFF | TRBV5-1 | TRBD1 | TRBJ1-1 | NA
TGTGCCAGCCGGACAGGGAGTGGAAACACCATATATTTT | CASRTGSGNTIYF | TRBV6-5 | TRBD1 | TRBJ1-3 | NA
TGTGCCTGGAACCGGGTCCATAATTCACCCCTCCACTTT | CAWNRVHNSPLHF | TRBV30 | NA | TRBJ1-6 | NA
TGTGCCAGCAGCTTAGGGGACAGCGGGCTCTCCACCTTC | CASSLGDSGLSTF | TRBV7-9 | TRBD1 | TRBJ1-2 | NA
TGTGCCAGCAGCTTAGGGGGCGCGGGGGCCAACGTCCTGACTTTC | CASSLGGAGANVLTF | TRBV5-4 | TRBD1 | TRBJ2-6 | NA
TGTGCCAGCAGCTCCGGGACTAGCGGGAATGAGCAGTTCTTC | CASSSGTSGNEQFF | TRBV11-2 | TRBD2 | TRBJ2-1 | NA
TGTGCCAGCAGCTCCAACTACGAGCAGTACTTC | CASSSNYEQYF | TRBV7-9 | NA | TRBJ2-7 | NA
TGCAGCGTTGACGGGGGGTCCAAAAACATTCAGTACTTC | CSVDGGSKNIQYF | TRBV29-1 | TRBD2 | TRBJ2-4 | NA
TGTGCCAGCAGTTACTCGGTAGCGGGGGCCACCGAGCAGTACTTC | CASSYSVAGATEQYF | TRBV6-5 | TRBD2 | TRBJ2-7 | NA
TGTGCCACCAGCCGAAACCAGGGGAACACTGAAGCTTTCTTT | CATSRNQGNTEAFF | TRBV15 | NA | TRBJ1-1 | few
TGTGCCAGTAGTGGAAACAGGGACCAGCCCCAGCATTTT | CASSGNRDQPQHF | TRBV19 | NA | TRBJ1-5 | NA
TGTGCCAGCAGTGAAGCGCTTCGGTTTAATGGAAACACCATATATTTT | CASSEALRFNGNTIYF | TRBV6-1 | NA | TRBJ1-3 | NA
TGTGCCTGGAGCCCCGGACAGGGTAATCAGCCCCAGCATTTT | CAWSPGQGNQPQHF | TRBV30 | TRBD1 | TRBJ1-5 | NA
TGTGCCAGCAGTTTGGGACAGGGCGAGCAGCCCCAGCATTTT | CASSLGQGEQPQHF | TRBV28 | TRBD1 | TRBJ1-5 | NA
TGTGCCAGCAGTCCCCGCTCACTAGTGCGAGAGACCCAGTACTTC | CASSPRSLVRETQYF | TRBV6-5 | NA | TRBJ2-5 | NA
TGCGCCAGCAGCCAACGTGGGGGGCAAGAGACCCAGTACTTC | CASSQRGGQETQYF | TRBV4-3 | NA | TRBJ2-5 | NA
TGTGCCAGCTCCCCTAAGGGGGCAACTGAAGCTTTCTTT | CASSPKGATEAFF | TRBV18 | TRBD1 | TRBJ1-1 | few
TGTGCCAGCAACAAGGACAGGGGGCGTGATGAAAAACTGTTTTTT | CASNKDRGRDEKLFF | TRBV11-3 | TRBD1 | TRBJ1-4 | NA
TGTGCCAGCAGCCAAAGACTAGCGGGAGTGCGCGAGCAGTACTTC | CASSQRLAGVREQYF | TRBV3-1/TRBV3-2 | TRBD2 | TRBJ2-7 | NA
TGTGCCAGCAGTTACGGACAGGGGAAAACACCCCTCCACTTT | CASSYGQGKTPLHF | TRBV7-9 | TRBD1 | TRBJ1-6 | NA
TGTGCCAGTAGTTCCGAAGCGGGAGGCAACAATGAGCAGTTCTTC | CASSSEAGGNNEQFF | TRBV19 | TRBD2 | TRBJ2-1 | NA
TGTGCCTGGATGGTCAGGGTAGGGAATGAGCAGTTCTTC | CAWMVRVGNEQFF | TRBV30 | NA | TRBJ2-1 | NA
TGTGCCAGCAGCCCCGCAGGAAACTCTGGAAACACCATATATTTT | CASSPAGNSGNTIYF | TRBV3-1/TRBV3-2 | NA | TRBJ1-3 | NA
TGTGCCAGCAGTGAGGGTAGCGGGAGAATCAATGAGCAGTTCTTC | CASSEGSGRINEQFF | TRBV2 | TRBD2 | TRBJ2-1 | NA
TGTGCCAGCCACCCGGGGCAGGGGGGTAGCTCCTATAATTCACCCCTCCACTTT | CASHPGQGGSSYNSPLHF | TRBV28 | TRBD1 | TRBJ1-6 | NA
TGTGCCAGCAGTTTATCAGGGGGCGGATTTAGCAATCAGCCCCAGCATTTT | CASSLSGGGFSNQPQHF | TRBV27 | TRBD1 | TRBJ1-5 | NA
TGTGCCAGCAGGCCCCCGGGACAGGCCAATGAGCAGTTCTTC | CASRPPGQANEQFF | TRBV6-5 | TRBD1 | TRBJ2-1 | once
TGTGCCAGCAGCTTAAGGACAGCGAACACTGAAGCTTTCTTT | CASSLRTANTEAFF | TRBV7-8 | NA | TRBJ1-1 | NA
TGTGCCAGCAGCTTACTAGCGGGGGGTTTGATTAGCACAGATACGCAGTATTTT | CASSLLAGGLISTDTQYF | TRBV7-6 | TRBD2 | TRBJ2-3 | NA
TGTGCCACCAGTGCCCCAGGCCGCGATACGCAGTATTTT | CATSAPGRDTQYF | TRBV24-1 | NA | TRBJ2-3 | NA
TGTGCCAGCAACACCCCCCAGGGGCGGCCAACAGAGACCCAGTACTTC | CASNTPQGRPTETQYF | TRBV7-2 | NA | TRBJ2-5 | NA
TGCGCCAGCAGCCCGGGACAGGGGGCCGCTGAAGCTTTCTTT | CASSPGQGAAEAFF | TRBV5-1 | TRBD1 | TRBJ1-1 | NA
TGTGCCTGGAGTACCAACCGGGACAGCTTGAACACTGAAGCTTTCTTT | CAWSTNRDSLNTEAFF | TRBV30 | TRBD1 | TRBJ1-1 | NA
TGTGCCAGCTCACCACCGGGCAGGGGCTATGGCTACACCTTC | CASSPPGRGYGYTF | TRBV18 | NA | TRBJ1-2 | NA
TGTGCCAGCAGCCCCCTTGCCGGGACTAGCGGGGTTTCCTACAATGAGCAGTTCTTC | CASSPLAGTSGVSYNEQFF | TRBV3-1/TRBV3-2 | TRBD2 | TRBJ2-1 | NA
TGTGCCAGCAGTTTGTCCCTCACTGAAGCTTTCTTT | CASSLSLTEAFF | TRBV28 | NA | TRBJ1-1 | NA
TGTGCCAGCAGCTTGGCGTGGAGTTATTTAAGCAATCAGCCCCAGCATTTT | CASSLAWSYLSNQPQHF | TRBV5-4 | NA | TRBJ1-5 | NA
TGTGCCAGCAGCCAAGGGGGGGACAGGGGCGCCAATCAGCCCCAGCATTTT | CASSQGGDRGANQPQHF | TRBV4-2 | TRBD1 | TRBJ1-5 | NA